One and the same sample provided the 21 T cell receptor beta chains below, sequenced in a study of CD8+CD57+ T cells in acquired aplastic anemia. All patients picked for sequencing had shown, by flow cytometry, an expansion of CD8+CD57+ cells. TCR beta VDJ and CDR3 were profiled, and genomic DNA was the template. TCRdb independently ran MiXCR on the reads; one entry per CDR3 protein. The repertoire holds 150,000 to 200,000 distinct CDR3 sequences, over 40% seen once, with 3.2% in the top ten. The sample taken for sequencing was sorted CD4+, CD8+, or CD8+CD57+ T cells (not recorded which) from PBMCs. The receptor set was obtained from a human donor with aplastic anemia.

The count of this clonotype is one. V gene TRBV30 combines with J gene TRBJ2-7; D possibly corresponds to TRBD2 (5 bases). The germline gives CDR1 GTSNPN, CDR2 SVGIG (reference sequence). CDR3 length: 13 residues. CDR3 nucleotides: TGTGCCTGGAGTGTATTGGGGAGTGGGGAGCGGTACGTC. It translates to CAWSVLGSGERYV.

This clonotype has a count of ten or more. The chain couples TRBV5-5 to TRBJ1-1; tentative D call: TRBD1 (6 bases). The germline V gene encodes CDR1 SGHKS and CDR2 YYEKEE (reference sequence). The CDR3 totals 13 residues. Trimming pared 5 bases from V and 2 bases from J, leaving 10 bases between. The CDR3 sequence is CASSRQVNTEAFF. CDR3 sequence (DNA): TGTGCCAGCAGTCGACAGGTAAACACTGAAGCTTTCTTT.

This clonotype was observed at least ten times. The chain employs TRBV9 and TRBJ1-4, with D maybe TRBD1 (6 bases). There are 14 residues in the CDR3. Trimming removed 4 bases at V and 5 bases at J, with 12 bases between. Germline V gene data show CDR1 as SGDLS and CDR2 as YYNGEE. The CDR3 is CASSPGTRNEKLFF. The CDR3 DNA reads TGTGCCAGCAGCCCCGGGACAAGGAATGAAAAACTGTTTTTT.

CDR3 sequence: CASSERRGGELFF. The CDR3 nucleotides are TGCGCCAGCAGTGAGAGGCGGGGGGGGGAGCTGTTTTTT. This chain joins TRBV10-1 and TRBJ2-2; 7 bases line up with TRBD2. The CDR3 runs to 13 residues. With 2 bases clipped from V and 8 bases from J, the junction kept 2 bases outside the gene matches. Germline loops: CDR1 WNHNN, CDR2 SYGVQD (reference sequence).

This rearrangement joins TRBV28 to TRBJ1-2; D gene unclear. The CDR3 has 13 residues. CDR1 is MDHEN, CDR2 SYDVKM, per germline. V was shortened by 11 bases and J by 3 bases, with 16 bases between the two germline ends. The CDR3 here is CALSEARDYGYTF. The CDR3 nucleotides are TGTGCCCTCTCTGAGGCGCGTGACTATGGCTACACCTTC.

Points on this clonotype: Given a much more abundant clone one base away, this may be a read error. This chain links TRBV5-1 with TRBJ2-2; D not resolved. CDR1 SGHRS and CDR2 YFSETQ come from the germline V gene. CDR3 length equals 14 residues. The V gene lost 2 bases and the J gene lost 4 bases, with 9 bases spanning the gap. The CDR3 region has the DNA TGCGCCAGCAGCTTTCGAAGGAGCACCGGGGAGCTGTTTTTT. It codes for CASSFRRSTGELFF.

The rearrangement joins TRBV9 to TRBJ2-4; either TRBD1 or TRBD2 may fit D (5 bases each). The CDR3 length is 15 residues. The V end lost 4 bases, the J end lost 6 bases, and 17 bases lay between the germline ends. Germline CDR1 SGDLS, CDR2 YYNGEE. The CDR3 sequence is CASSHDGGRRNIQYF. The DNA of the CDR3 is TGTGCCAGCAGCCACGATGGGGGAAGGAGAAACATTCAGTACTTC.

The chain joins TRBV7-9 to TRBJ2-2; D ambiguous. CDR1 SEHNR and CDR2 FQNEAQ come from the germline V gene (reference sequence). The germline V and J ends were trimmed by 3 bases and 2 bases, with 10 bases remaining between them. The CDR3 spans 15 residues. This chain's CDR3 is CASSLMGINTGELFF. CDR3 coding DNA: TGTGCCAGCAGCTTGATGGGAATTAACACCGGGGAGCTGTTTTTT.

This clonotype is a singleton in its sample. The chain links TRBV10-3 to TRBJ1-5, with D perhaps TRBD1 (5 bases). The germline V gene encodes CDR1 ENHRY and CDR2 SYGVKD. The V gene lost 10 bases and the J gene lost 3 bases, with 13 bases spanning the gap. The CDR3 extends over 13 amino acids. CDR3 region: CASTRQFNQPQHF. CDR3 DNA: TGTGCCAGCACCCGACAGTTCAATCAGCCCCAGCATTTT.

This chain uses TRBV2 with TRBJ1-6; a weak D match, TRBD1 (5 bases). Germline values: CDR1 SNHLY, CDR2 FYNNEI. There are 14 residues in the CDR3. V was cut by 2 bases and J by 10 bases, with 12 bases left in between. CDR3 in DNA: TGTGCCAGCAGTGAATTGGCAGGGAGATCACCCCTCCACTTT. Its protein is CASSELAGRSPLHF.

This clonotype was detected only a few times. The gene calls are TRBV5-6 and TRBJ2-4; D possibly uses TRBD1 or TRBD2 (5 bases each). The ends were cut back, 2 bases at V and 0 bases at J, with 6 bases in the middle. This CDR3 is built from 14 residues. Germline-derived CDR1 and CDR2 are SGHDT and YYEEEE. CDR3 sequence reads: CASSFGGAKNIQYF. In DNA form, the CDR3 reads TGTGCCAGCAGCTTTGGGGGAGCCAAAAACATTCAGTACTTC.

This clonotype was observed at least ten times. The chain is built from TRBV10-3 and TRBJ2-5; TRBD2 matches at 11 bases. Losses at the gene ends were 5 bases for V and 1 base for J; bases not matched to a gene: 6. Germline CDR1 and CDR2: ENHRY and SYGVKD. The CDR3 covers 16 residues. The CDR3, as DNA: TGTGCCATCAGTATACTAGCGGGGGCCACCCAAGAGACCCAGTACTTC. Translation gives CAISILAGATQETQYF.

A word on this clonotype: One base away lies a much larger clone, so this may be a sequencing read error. The CDR3 DNA reads as TGTGCCAGCAGCGCCGGGACAGGGGATTCGTTTTTT. Protein sequence: CASSAGTGDSFF. The chain has TRBV5-4 and TRBJ1-4; 10 nucleotides line up with TRBD1. Germline CDR1 is SGHNT and CDR2 is YYREEE (reference sequence). Trimming took 4 bases from V and 16 from J; bases not matched to a gene: 7. The CDR3 covers 12 residues.

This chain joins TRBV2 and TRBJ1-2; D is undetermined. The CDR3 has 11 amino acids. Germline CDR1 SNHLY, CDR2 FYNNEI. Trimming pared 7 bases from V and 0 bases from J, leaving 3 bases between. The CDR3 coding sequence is TGTGCCAGCACTCCTAACTATGGCTACACCTTC. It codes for CASTPNYGYTF.

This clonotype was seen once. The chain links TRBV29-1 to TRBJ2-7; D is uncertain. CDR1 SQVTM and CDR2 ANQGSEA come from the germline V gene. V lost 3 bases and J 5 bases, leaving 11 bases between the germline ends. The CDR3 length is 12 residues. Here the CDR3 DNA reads TGCAGCGTTGACGGCGGTGCCAACGAGCAGTACGTC. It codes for CSVDGGANEQYV.

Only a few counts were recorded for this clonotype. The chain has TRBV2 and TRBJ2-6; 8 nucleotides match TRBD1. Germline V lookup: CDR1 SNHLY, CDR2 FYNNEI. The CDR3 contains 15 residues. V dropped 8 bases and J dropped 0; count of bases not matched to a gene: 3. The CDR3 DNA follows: TGTGCCAGCGACAGGGGTACCTCTGGGGCCAACGTCCTGACTTTC. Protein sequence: CASDRGTSGANVLTF. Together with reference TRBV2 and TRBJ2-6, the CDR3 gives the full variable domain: EPEVTQTPSHQVTQMGQEVILRCVPISNHLYFYWYRQILGQKVEFLVSFYNNEISEKSEIFDDQFSVERPDGSNFTLKIRSTKLEDSAMYFCASDRGTSGANVLTFGAGSRLTVL.

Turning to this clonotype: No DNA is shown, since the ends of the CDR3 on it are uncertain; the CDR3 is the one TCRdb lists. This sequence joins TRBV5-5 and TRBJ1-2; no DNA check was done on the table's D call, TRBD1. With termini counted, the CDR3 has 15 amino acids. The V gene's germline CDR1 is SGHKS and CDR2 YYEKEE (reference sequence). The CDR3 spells CACSAGQPRRDGYTF.

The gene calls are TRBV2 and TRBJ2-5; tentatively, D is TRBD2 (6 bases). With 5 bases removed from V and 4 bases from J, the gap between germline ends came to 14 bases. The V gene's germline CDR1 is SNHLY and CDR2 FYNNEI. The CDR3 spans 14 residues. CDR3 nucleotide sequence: TGTGCCAGCAGTTCGCGAGCGGGCTCAGAGACCCAGTACTTC. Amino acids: CASSSRAGSETQYF.

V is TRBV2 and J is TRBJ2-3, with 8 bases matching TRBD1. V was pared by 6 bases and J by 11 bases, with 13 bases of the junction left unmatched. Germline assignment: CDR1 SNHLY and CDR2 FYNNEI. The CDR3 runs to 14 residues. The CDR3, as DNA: TGTGCCAGCAGGGAACCGGGACAGGCCTACGAGCAGTATTTT. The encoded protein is CASREPGQAYEQYF.

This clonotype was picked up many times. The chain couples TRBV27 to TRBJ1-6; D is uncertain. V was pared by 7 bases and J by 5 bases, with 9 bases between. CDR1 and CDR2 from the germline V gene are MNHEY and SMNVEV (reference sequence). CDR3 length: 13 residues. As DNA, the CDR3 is TGTGCCAGCAAGGATCCACATAATTCACCCCTCCACTTT. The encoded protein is CASKDPHNSPLHF.

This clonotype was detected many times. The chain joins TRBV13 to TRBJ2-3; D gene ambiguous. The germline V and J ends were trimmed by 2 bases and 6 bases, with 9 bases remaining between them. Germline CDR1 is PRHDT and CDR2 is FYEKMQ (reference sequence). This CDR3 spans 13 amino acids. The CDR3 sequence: CASSLTTSDTQYF. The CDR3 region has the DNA TGTGCCAGCAGCTTAACTACATCGGATACGCAGTATTTT. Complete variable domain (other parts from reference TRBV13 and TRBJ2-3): AAGVIQSPRHLIKEKRETATLKCYPIPRHDTVYWYQQGPGQDPQFLISFYEKMQSDKGSIPDRFSAQQFSDYHSELNMSSLELGDSALYFCASSLTTSDTQYFGPGTRLTVL.